Here is one T cell receptor (beta chain) with its context. Its antigen remains unknown. Trimming removed 5 bases at V and 5 bases at J, with 23 bases between. From germline, CDR1 is SGHAT and CDR2 FQNNGV. The CDR3 covers 17 residues. This specimen comes from a study of T cell responses to AZD1222 COVID-19 vaccine. The study, taken as a whole, reports: Nearly half of spike-specific TCRs reportedly target unmutated variant regions.

TCRdb keeps only in-frame clones here, not all; method: immunoSEQ multiplex PCR. In the table there are about 110,000 clones, approximately 86% of which are singletons. The V gene is TRBV11-2, the J gene TRBJ2-3, with a tentative D call TRBD2 (5 bases). Sequenced material: peripheral blood, taken on day 0 of AZD1222 vaccination. The TCR originated in an adult in good health. CDR3 sequence (DNA): TGTGCCAGCAGCCTAAAGTGGAGTTCCGGAGGAGAAGATACGCAGTATTTT. Translated: CASSLKWSSGGEDTQYF.